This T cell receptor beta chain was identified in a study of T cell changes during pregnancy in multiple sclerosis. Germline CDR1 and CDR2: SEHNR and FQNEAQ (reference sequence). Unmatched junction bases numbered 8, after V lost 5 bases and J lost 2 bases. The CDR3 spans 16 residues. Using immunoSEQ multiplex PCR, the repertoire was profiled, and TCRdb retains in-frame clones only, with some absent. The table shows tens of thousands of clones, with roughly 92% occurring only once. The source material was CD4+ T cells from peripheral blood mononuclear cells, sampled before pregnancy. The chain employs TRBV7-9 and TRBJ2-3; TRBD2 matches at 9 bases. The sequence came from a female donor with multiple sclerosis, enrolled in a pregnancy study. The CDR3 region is CASSTTSGAYTDTQYF. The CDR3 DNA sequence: TGTGCCAGCAGCACGACTAGCGGAGCTTACACAGATACGCAGTATTTT.